Listed below are T cell receptor beta chains from one sample, sequenced in a study of Graves' ophthalmopathy and Graves' hyperthyroidism. One entry per CDR3 protein results from TCRdb running MiXCR on the multiplex PCR reads. The sample carries under 400,000 distinct CDR3 sequences, under 20% recorded once. The sequenced sample consisted of peripheral blood. Source of these receptors: an adult man with Graves' ophthalmopathy. CDR3s include the opening cysteine and the closing phenylalanine or tryptophan. D genes are given only for firm matches. Size tells how often a clone was seen (once, few, many) or the class of an expanded clone, and some rows leave it out.

J | V | size | D | DNA | CDR3
TRBJ1-5 | TRBV30 | . | . | TGTGCCTGGAGCGATAGGGGGGGGAGCAATCAGCCCCAGCATTTT | CAWSDRGGSNQPQHF
TRBJ2-7 | TRBV6-2/TRBV6-3 | many | TRBD1 | TGTGCCAGCAGTTACATGACAGGGGACGAGCAGTACTTC | CASSYMTGDEQYF
TRBJ1-2 | TRBV24-1 | . | . | TGTGCCACCAGTGATTCGCGACGGGGAAACTATGGCTACACCTTC | CATSDSRRGNYGYTF
TRBJ1-1 | TRBV5-1 | many | TRBD1 | TGCGCCAGCAGCTTGGCCGGGACAGGGCGTGTGAACACTGAAGCTTTCTTT | CASSLAGTGRVNTEAFF
TRBJ1-1 | TRBV12-5 | . | . | TGTGCTAGTGGTTTGGTACTCTCCACTGAAGCTTTCTTT | CASGLVLSTEAFF
TRBJ1-1 | TRBV20-1 | many | . | TGCAGTGCTAGAGCGGACAGCAGGAACACTGAAGCTTTCTTT | CSARADSRNTEAFF
TRBJ1-5 | TRBV7-8 | many | . | TGTGCCAGCAGCCCAGTTCTAGGGGTCCAGCCCCAGCATTTT | CASSPVLGVQPQHF
TRBJ2-5 | TRBV6-2/TRBV6-3 | . | TRBD1 | TGTGCCGCCGCGCGGGACAGGGGGCGTGAGACCCAGTACTTC | CAAARDRGRETQYF
TRBJ1-5 | TRBV30 | many | . | TGTGCCTGGAGTTTGAAGGGCGGTCAGCCCCAGCATTTT | CAWSLKGGQPQHF
TRBJ1-2 | TRBV10-3 | many | . | TGTGCCATCTCTATCGGTAACGGCTACACCTTC | CAISIGNGYTF
TRBJ1-5 | TRBV6-5 | many | . | TGTGCCAGCAGTTACGACAGACTCAATCAGCCCCAGCATTTT | CASSYDRLNQPQHF
TRBJ1-1 | TRBV6-4 | . | . | TGTGCCAGCAGTGCAACAGGGTACACTGAAGCTTTCTTT | CASSATGYTEAFF
TRBJ2-2 | TRBV9 | many | . | TGTGCCAGCAGCGAAGTCCCAGCTAACACCGGGGAGCTGTTTTTT | CASSEVPANTGELFF
TRBJ1-1 | TRBV7-8 | many | . | TGTGCCAGCAGCTTAGCGTTAGGGGACACTGAAGCTTTCTTT | CASSLALGDTEAFF
TRBJ2-5 | TRBV24-1 | many | . | TGTGCCACCGCAGGCGCCGGGGGCGAGACCCAGTACTTC | CATAGAGGETQYF
TRBJ2-7 | TRBV6-5 | many | TRBD2 | TGTGCCAGCAGTTACGGAGTCGGGAGGACGGGCGAGCAGTACTTC | CASSYGVGRTGEQYF
TRBJ2-5 | TRBV24-1 | many | . | TGTGCCACCAGTGGGACATACCAAGAGACCCAGTACTTC | CATSGTYQETQYF
TRBJ2-5 | TRBV5-1 | many | TRBD1 | TGCGCCAGCAGCCCCACGATAGGACAGGACGGGAAGACCCAGTACTTC | CASSPTIGQDGKTQYF
TRBJ2-5 | TRBV18 | many | . | TGTGCCAGCTCACCACCGGTTAGGGAGACCCAGTACTTC | CASSPPVRETQYF
TRBJ1-1 | TRBV6-2/TRBV6-3 | . | . | TGTGCCAGCAGTTACTCGATGCGGGGCCCCGAGGAAGCTTTCTTT | CASSYSMRGPEEAFF
TRBJ2-5 | TRBV15 | many | TRBD2 | TGTGCCACCAGCAGAGAAACTCGACTAGCGGAGGCAGTTCCAGGGGAGACCCAGTACTTC | CATSRETRLAEAVPGETQYF
TRBJ1-2 | TRBV10-3 | many | TRBD1 | TGTGCCATCAGTGAGTCGGGGACAGGAATCTATGGCTACACCTTC | CAISESGTGIYGYTF
TRBJ1-1 | TRBV11-2 | many | . | TGTGCCAGCAGCTTCTCAGGAGAGTCCACTGAAGCTTTCTTT | CASSFSGESTEAFF